The 9 T cell receptor beta chains below come from one sample, sequenced in a study of cytomegalovirus exposure and HLA in healthy donors. The primer mix had 60 Vbeta and 13 Jbeta primers. TCRdb keeps only in-frame clones here, not all; method: immunoSEQ multiplex PCR. The sample carries 100,000 to 150,000 clones, around three quarters recorded once. Sequences were obtained from PBMCs. These receptors were collected from a man aged 40-50 years in good health and CMV-seronegative.

The chain joins TRBV6-5 to TRBJ2-1; TRBD2 matches 10 bases. The ends lost 7 bases at V and 6 bases at J; junction bases unmatched: 9. Germline CDR1 and CDR2: MNHEY and SVGAGI. The CDR3 is 15 residues long. CDR3 amino acids: CASTLTSGVPNEQFF. CDR3 nucleotides: TGTGCCAGCACCCTCACTAGCGGGGTACCCAATGAGCAGTTCTTC.

The V gene is TRBV9, the J gene TRBJ2-1; D uncertain. V was shortened by 3 bases and J by 4 bases, with 11 bases between the two germline ends. The V gene's germline CDR1 is SGDLS and CDR2 YYNGEE. There are 14 residues in the CDR3. In DNA form, the CDR3 reads TGTGCCAGCAGCGCCAGTACGAGGTACAATGAGCAGTTCTTC. As protein: CASSASTRYNEQFF.

The gene calls are TRBV6-5 and TRBJ2-7; D might be TRBD2 (5 bases). This CDR3 has 13 amino acids. CDR1 is MNHEY, CDR2 SVGAGI, per germline. Trimming stripped 6 bases from V and 7 bases from J, with 16 bases between. The CDR3 loop reads CASSRTGNTEQYF. CDR3 in DNA: TGTGCCAGCAGCCGGACCGGGAACACGGAGCAGTACTTC.

The chain employs TRBV5-1 and TRBJ2-5, with 11 bases fitting TRBD2. Losses at the gene ends were 3 bases for V and 4 bases for J; bases not matched to a gene: 5. This CDR3 spans 15 amino acids. The germline V gene encodes CDR1 SGHRS and CDR2 YFSETQ. CDR3 region: CASSSVAGGPETQYF. Written as DNA, the CDR3 is TGCGCCAGCAGCTCCGTAGCGGGGGGGCCAGAGACCCAGTACTTC.

The J gene is TRBJ2-7, the V gene TRBV7-8; D might be TRBD1 (6 bases). Trimming cost V 6 bases and J 2 bases, with 11 bases left between them. The CDR3 loop spans 13 amino acids. CDR1 and CDR2 from the germline V gene are SGHVS and FQNEAQ. The CDR3, as DNA: TGTGCCAGCAGTTTGGACAGAGCCTACGAGCAGTACTTC. This sequence encodes CASSLDRAYEQYF.

The V gene is TRBV11-3, the J gene TRBJ2-7, with D perhaps TRBD2 (5 bases). CDR3 length: 13 residues. Trimming pared 1 base from V and 4 bases from J, leaving 8 bases between. Germline-derived CDR1 and CDR2 are SGHNT and YENEEA. The CDR3 loop reads CASSLGSGYEQYF. CDR3 nucleotides: TGTGCCAGCAGCTTAGGATCGGGATACGAGCAGTACTTC.

The chain joins TRBV9 to TRBJ2-5, with TRBD2 identical over 16 bases. The germline gives CDR1 SGDLS, CDR2 YYNGEE. The CDR3 length is 18 residues. The J segment lost 4 bases and the V segment lost 3 bases, leaving 9 bases of the junction unmatched. The CDR3 reads CASSGGTSGGASSETQYF. CDR3 in DNA: TGTGCCAGCAGCGGGGGGACTAGCGGGGGGGCCTCATCAGAGACCCAGTACTTC. Full variable domain (rest looked up from reference TRBV9 and TRBJ2-5): DSGVTQTPKHLITATGQRVTLRCSPRSGDLSVYWYQQSLDQGLQFLIQYYNGEERAKGNILERFSAQQFPDLHSELNLSSLELGDSALYFCASSGGTSGGASSETQYFGPGTRLLVL.

This clone showed up just a few times. The rearrangement uses TRBV2 and TRBJ1-6; the D is unclear. CDR3 size: 15 residues. Per germline, CDR1 SNHLY and CDR2 FYNNEI. The germline V and J ends were trimmed by 5 bases and 0 bases, with 8 bases remaining between them. The CDR3 DNA sequence: TGTGCCAGCAGTCCCGCGAGCTCCTATAATTCACCCCTCCACTTT. This codes for CASSPASSYNSPLHF. Drawing the rest from reference TRBV2 and TRBJ1-6, the complete variable domain is EPEVTQTPSHQVTQMGQEVILRCVPISNHLYFYWYRQILGQKVEFLVSFYNNEISEKSEIFDDQFSVERPDGSNFTLKIRSTKLEDSAMYFCASSPASSYNSPLHFGNGTRLTVT.

The CDR3 nucleotides are TGTGCCAGCAGCCCATCCCGGACTCCGAACACCGGGGAGCTGTTTTTT. The encoded protein is CASSPSRTPNTGELFF. J is TRBJ2-2 and V is TRBV5-4; D is perhaps TRBD2 (5 bases). Germline CDR1 reads SGHNT; CDR2 reads YYREEE (reference sequence). The CDR3 has 16 residues. The V gene lost 4 bases and the J gene lost 0 bases, with 13 bases spanning the gap.